The rows below give T cell receptor beta chains drawn from one sample of a study of OX40 agonist ivuxolimab in advanced cancers. Data came from immunoSEQ multiplex PCR; TCRdb stores just in-frame clones and leaves some out. The sample shows around 60,000 clones, roughly 87% of them seen only once. The specimen was CD4+ or CD8+ T cells sorted from blood, collected in a trial of the OX40 agonist ivuxolimab. These receptors all stem from an adult with an advanced solid tumor such as melanoma, head and neck, liver or kidney cancer. CDR3s include the opening cysteine and the closing phenylalanine or tryptophan. D genes are given only for firm matches. Clone size is not always given. Where it is, it says once, few, many or a class for expanded clones.

V gene	clone size	J gene	D gene	CDR3 DNA	CDR3 protein
TRBV10-2	.	TRBJ2-3	.	TGCGCCAGCAAGGACAGGGGGCCGTTAGCGGGAGGGTCAGATACGCAGTATTTT	CASKDRGPLAGGSDTQYF
TRBV5-5	.	TRBJ2-7	.	TGTGCCAGCACCCAGGACAGCTACGAGCAGTACTTC	CASTQDSYEQYF
TRBV28	.	TRBJ2-1	TRBD2	TGTGCCAGCAGACTATTAGGGAGCGGGAGAAATGAGCAGTTCTTC	CASRLLGSGRNEQFF
TRBV4-1	.	TRBJ1-6	TRBD1	TGCGCCAGCAGCCATCGACAGGGGGCCGATAATTCACCCCTCCACTTT	CASSHRQGADNSPLHF
TRBV7-3	few	TRBJ2-1	.	TGTGCCAGCAGCCCCGATCCGGCTCAGGGAAATGAGCAGTTCTTC	CASSPDPAQGNEQFF
TRBV4-1	.	TRBJ1-2	.	TGCGCCAGCAGCCAACCGGCCAGGCTGAGCGATGGCTACACCTTC	CASSQPARLSDGYTF
TRBV5-1	.	TRBJ2-7	.	TGCGCCAGCAGCTTGAATCCCTCGGGTCAGATAAGCTCCTACGAGCAGTACTTC	CASSLNPSGQISSYEQYF
TRBV7-3	once	TRBJ2-3	.	TGTGCCAGCAGCCGGGGCGGGGCAGATACGCAGTATTTT	CASSRGGADTQYF
TRBV14	.	TRBJ2-7	TRBD1	TGTGCCAGCAGTCCCGGGACAGGGCGGACCTACGAGCAGTACTTC	CASSPGTGRTYEQYF
TRBV5-6	.	TRBJ1-1	.	TGTGCCAGCAGCTTACGAGGACAACTGAACACTGAAGCTTTCTTT	CASSLRGQLNTEAFF